One and the same sample provided the 17 T cell receptor beta chains below, sequenced in a study of T cell repertoires in ileal Crohn's disease. Time point in this sample: neoterminal ileum biopsy at postoperative endoscopy, about 6 months after surgery. Profiled with immunoSEQ multiplex PCR; TCRdb holds only in-frame clones, not every one. The sample has more than 50,000 clones; 70% to 90% are singletons. Sequencing was performed on ileal tissue. The source is an adult with Crohn's disease.

This rearrangement joins TRBV27 to TRBJ1-5; unclear D gene. Looked up from germline, CDR1 is MNHEY and CDR2 is SMNVEV (reference sequence). V lost 4 bases, J lost 5 bases, and 9 bases lay in between. This CDR3 comprises 13 residues. The CDR3 region has the DNA TGTGCCAGCAGTTATATCGGGGATCAGCCCCAGCATTTT. It translates to CASSYIGDQPQHF.

The gene calls are TRBV5-1 and TRBJ1-1, with TRBD1 identical over 8 bases. V was clipped by 1 base and J by 2 bases; unmatched bases: 4. Germline values: CDR1 SGHRS, CDR2 YFSETQ. The CDR3 totals 15 residues. The CDR3 nucleotides are TGCGCCAGCAGCTTGTCTGGACAGGGTAACACTGAAGCTTTCTTT. This codes for CASSLSGQGNTEAFF.

To note about this clone: The junction does not match germline at one end; this may be a read error. The rearrangement joins TRBV7-7 to TRBJ2-1, with 7 nucleotides matching TRBD1. The germline V gene has CDR1 SSHAT and CDR2 FNYEAQ (reference sequence). This CDR3 has 15 residues. The CDR3 loop is CASSEGQVSYNEQFF. In DNA form, the CDR3 reads TGTGCTAGCAGCGAAGGACAGGTCTCCTACAATGAGCAGTTCTTC.

J is TRBJ2-5 and V is TRBV5-6, with 15 bases lining up with TRBD2. Germline V gene sequence: CDR1 SGHDT, CDR2 YYEEEE. Trimming at V came to 3 bases and at J to 0 bases, leaving 6 bases not matched to a gene. The CDR3 sequence is 18 residues long. CDR3 loop: CASSYRTSGGVNQETQYF. The CDR3 nucleotides read TGTGCCAGCAGCTATCGGACTAGCGGGGGGGTCAACCAAGAGACCCAGTACTTC.

This clone has a handful of counts. This chain uses TRBV7-6 with TRBJ2-2, with a weak D call TRBD1 (7 bases). The CDR3 is 17 residues long. The germline V gene encodes CDR1 SGHVS and CDR2 FNYEAQ. Trimming left V 5 bases short and J 0 bases short, with 16 bases between. The DNA for the CDR3 is TGTGCCAGCAGCATCGTGGCGGGACAGACGAACACCGGGGAGCTGTTTTTT. It specifies CASSIVAGQTNTGELFF.

The chain recombines TRBV5-1 with TRBJ1-2; 7 bases are a match to TRBD1. This CDR3 region has 13 residues. Germline V lookup: CDR1 SGHRS, CDR2 YFSETQ. The ends lost 4 bases at V and 7 bases at J; junction bases unmatched: 7. CDR3 residues: CASSGDRAGGYTF. CDR3 coding DNA: TGCGCCAGCAGCGGTGACAGGGCTGGTGGCTACACCTTC.

The J gene is TRBJ2-2, the V gene TRBV15; TRBD2 might be the D (7 bases). Trimming took 8 bases from V and 1 from J, leaving 14 bases between them. Germline V gene lookup returns CDR1 LNHNV and CDR2 YYDKDF (reference sequence). This CDR3 is 15 amino acids long. This CDR3 reads CATARGGVNTGELFF. The CDR3 coding sequence is TGTGCCACCGCCCGAGGGGGGGTGAACACCGGGGAGCTGTTTTTT.

The rearrangement uses TRBV6-1 and TRBJ1-2; no firm D call. Trimming left V 9 bases short and J 8 bases short, with 16 bases between. The CDR3 sequence is 12 residues long. Germline V gives CDR1 MNHNS, CDR2 SASEGT. CDR3 DNA sequence: TGTGCCAGTACCCCGAGGGCTGGAGGCTACACCTTC. This gives the protein CASTPRAGGYTF.

The genes are TRBV27 and TRBJ1-4; D is unresolved. Germline V CDR1 and CDR2: MNHEY, SMNVEV (reference sequence). Trimming took 6 bases from V and 4 from J, leaving 9 bases between them. The CDR3 has 13 amino acids. CDR3 sequence: CASSRRVNEKLFF. The CDR3 DNA reads as TGTGCCAGCAGCCGAAGAGTTAATGAAAAACTGTTTTTT.

As concerns this clone: The junction does not match germline at one end; this may be a read error. The chain recombines TRBV5-4 with TRBJ1-5, with 7 bases matching TRBD1. Germline values: CDR1 SGHNT, CDR2 YYREEE (reference sequence). This CDR3 has 14 residues. Here the CDR3 DNA reads TGTGCCAGCAGCCAAAGGGACAGCAGTCAGCCCCAGCATTTT. Its protein product is CASSQRDSSQPQHF. Drawing the rest from reference TRBV5-4 and TRBJ1-5, the complete variable domain is ETGVTQSPTHLIKTRGQQVTLRCSSQSGHNTVSWYQQALGQGPQFIFQYYREEENGRGNFPPRFSGLQFPNYSSELNVNALELDDSALYLCASSQRDSSQPQHFGDGTRLSIL.

The chain uses TRBV18 and TRBJ2-5; D not resolved. Germline V gives CDR1 KGHSH, CDR2 LQKENI. Trimming left V 2 bases short and J 6 bases short, with 7 bases between. The CDR3 has 12 amino acids. CDR3 amino acids: CASSPNEQTQYF. The DNA for the CDR3 is TGTGCCAGCTCACCAAATGAGCAGACCCAGTACTTC.

In nucleotides, the CDR3 is TGTGCCAGCAGCCAAGATGACGGGGATCAGCCCCAGCATTTT. This encodes CASSQDDGDQPQHF. The chain has TRBV4-2 and TRBJ1-5; D remains ambiguous. Germline V lookup: CDR1 LGHNA, CDR2 YNFKEQ. The CDR3 length is 14 residues. V was clipped by 0 bases and J by 5 bases, with 8 bases between them.

The V call is TRBV28, the J call TRBJ2-7; maybe TRBD1 (5 bases). Germline CDR1 reads MDHEN; CDR2 reads SYDVKM. This CDR3 is built from 16 residues. V dropped 4 bases and J dropped 5 bases, with 21 bases sitting between them. This chain's CDR3 is CASSSPNLQDLDEQYV. The CDR3 DNA reads TGTGCCAGCAGTTCACCAAACTTACAGGATTTGGACGAGCAGTACGTC.

This chain uses TRBV19 with TRBJ2-7, with TRBD2 matching 15 bases. V lost 3 bases and J lost 8; bases outside the gene matches: 5. Germline loops: CDR1 LNHDA, CDR2 SQIVND (reference sequence). This CDR3 spans 15 amino acids. The CDR3 DNA is TGTGCCAGTAGTATTGACGGGACTAGCGGGGGGAAGCAGTACGTC. Its protein is CASSIDGTSGGKQYV.

The chain joins TRBV13 to TRBJ2-7; weak D call: TRBD1 (5 bases). The CDR3 has 14 residues. Trimming shortened V by 3 bases and J by 4 bases, and 13 bases separated the two germline ends. The germline V gene has CDR1 PRHDT and CDR2 FYEKMQ (reference sequence). CDR3 nucleotide sequence: TGTGCCAGCAGCTTGAAAGGACACCTTTACGAGCAGTACGTC. Its protein product is CASSLKGHLYEQYV.

V is TRBV9 and J is TRBJ1-1; 7 bases align to TRBD1. V was clipped by 0 bases and J by 10 bases; unmatched bases: 9. The CDR3 loop spans 14 amino acids. Germline lookup yields CDR1 SGDLS and CDR2 YYNGEE. The CDR3 sequence: CASSVVGGSDIAFF. The DNA of the CDR3 is TGTGCCAGCAGCGTAGTAGGGGGCTCCGATATAGCTTTCTTT. The variable domain in full, with the rest retrieved from reference TRBV9 and TRBJ1-1, is DSGVTQTPKHLITATGQRVTLRCSPRSGDLSVYWYQQSLDQGLQFLIQYYNGEERAKGNILERFSAQQFPDLHSELNLSSLELGDSALYFCASSVVGGSDIAFFGQGTRLTVV.

This clone was seen just once. This chain connects TRBV2 to TRBJ1-1; D perhaps matches TRBD1 (5 bases). Germline V lookup: CDR1 SNHLY, CDR2 FYNNEI. The CDR3 is 12 amino acids. With 11 bases removed from V and 5 bases from J, the gap between germline ends came to 15 bases. The DNA for the CDR3 is TGTGCCGAGCGGCAGGGAGGGACTGAAGCTTTCTTT. Encoded protein: CAERQGGTEAFF.